This T cell receptor beta chain was captured in a study of T cells in localized non-small cell lung cancer. The method was immunoSEQ multiplex PCR; TCRdb's version includes in-frame clones alone and lacks a portion of them. Of tens of thousands of clones listed, 90% are singletons. V was cut by 0 bases and J by 8 bases, with 13 bases left in between. CDR1 is MNHEY and CDR2 is SVGAGI in the germline V gene. The CDR3 length is 14 residues. This clone was picked up one time. Source: peripheral blood, taken before any cancer treatment. The TCR comes from a woman aged 40-69 years with stage I lung adenocarcinoma. V gene TRBV6-5 combines with J gene TRBJ1-2, with D hard to call. The CDR3 reads CASSYSAGVSGYTF. The CDR3, as DNA: TGTGCCAGCAGTTACTCCGCCGGGGTCTCGGGCTACACCTTC.